The entry below gives a single T cell receptor (beta chain) sequence along with its context. The antigen is unknown. Clones were sequenced by immunoSEQ multiplex PCR, and TCRdb holds only the in-frame ones, with some missing. Seen here are more than 80,000 clones, roughly nine tenths observed once, and the top ten hold around 1.5%. The V gene lost 5 bases and the J gene lost 0 bases, with 11 bases spanning the gap. CDR1 is MDHEN and CDR2 is SYDVKM in the germline V gene. This CDR3 is 14 amino acids long. The data were taken from a study of OX40 agonist ivuxolimab in advanced cancers. As for the study in general: The group had a mean age of 60 years, ranged from 23 to 79, and was less than 85% male. Overall study findings and caveats: In general, CD8+ T cells held more expanded clones than CD4+ did, on average. Doses of 0.1 to 3.0 mg/kg were accompanied by clonal expansion of CD4+ and CD8+ blood T cells by week 6. Among the lowest peripheral clonal expansion occurred in 0.1-3.0 mg/kg partial responders.

The sample here was CD4+ or CD8+ T cells sorted from blood, taken in a trial of the OX40 agonist ivuxolimab. The TCR sequence derives from an adult with an advanced solid tumor such as melanoma, head and neck, liver or kidney cancer. The chain couples TRBV28 to TRBJ2-7, with D tentatively TRBD2 (6 bases). CDR3 residues: CASSQGGNSYEQYF. DNA of the CDR3: TGTGCCAGCAGTCAGGGCGGGAACTCCTACGAGCAGTACTTC.